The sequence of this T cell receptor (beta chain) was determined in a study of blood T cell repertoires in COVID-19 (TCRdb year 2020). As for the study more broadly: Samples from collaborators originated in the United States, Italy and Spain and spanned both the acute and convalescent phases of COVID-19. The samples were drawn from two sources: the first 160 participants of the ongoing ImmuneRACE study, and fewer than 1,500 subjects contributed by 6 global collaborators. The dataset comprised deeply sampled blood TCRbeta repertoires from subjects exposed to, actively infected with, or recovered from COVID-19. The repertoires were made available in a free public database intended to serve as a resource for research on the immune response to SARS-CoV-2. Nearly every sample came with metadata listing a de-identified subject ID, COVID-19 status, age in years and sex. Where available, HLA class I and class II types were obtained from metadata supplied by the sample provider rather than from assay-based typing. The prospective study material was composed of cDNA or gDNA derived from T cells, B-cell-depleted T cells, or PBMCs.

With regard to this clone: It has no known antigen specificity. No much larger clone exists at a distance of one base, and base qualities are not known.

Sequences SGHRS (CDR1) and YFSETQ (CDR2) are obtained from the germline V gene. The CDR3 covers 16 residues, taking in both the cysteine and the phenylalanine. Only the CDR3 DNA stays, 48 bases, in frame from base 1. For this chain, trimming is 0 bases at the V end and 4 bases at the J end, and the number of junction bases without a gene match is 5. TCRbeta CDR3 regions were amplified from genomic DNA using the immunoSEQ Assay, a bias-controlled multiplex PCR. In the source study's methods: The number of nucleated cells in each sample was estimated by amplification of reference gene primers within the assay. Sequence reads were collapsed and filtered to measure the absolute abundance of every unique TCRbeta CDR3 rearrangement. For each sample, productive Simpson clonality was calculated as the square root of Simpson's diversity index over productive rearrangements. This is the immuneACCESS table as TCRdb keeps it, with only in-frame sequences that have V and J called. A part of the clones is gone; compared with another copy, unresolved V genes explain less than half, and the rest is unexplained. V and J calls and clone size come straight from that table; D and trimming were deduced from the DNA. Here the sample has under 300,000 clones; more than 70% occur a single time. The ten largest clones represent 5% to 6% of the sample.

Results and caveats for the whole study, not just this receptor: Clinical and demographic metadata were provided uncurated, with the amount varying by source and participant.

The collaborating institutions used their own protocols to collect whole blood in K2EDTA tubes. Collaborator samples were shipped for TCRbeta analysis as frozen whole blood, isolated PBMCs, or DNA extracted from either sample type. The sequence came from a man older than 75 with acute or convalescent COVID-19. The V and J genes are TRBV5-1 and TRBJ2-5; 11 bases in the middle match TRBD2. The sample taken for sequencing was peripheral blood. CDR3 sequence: CASSLAPGLAGETQYF. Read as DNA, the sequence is TGCGCCAGCAGCTTGGCCCCTGGACTAGCGGGAGAGACCCAGTACTTC.